This T cell receptor (beta chain) derives from a study of T cell repertoires in cytomegalovirus infection. TCRdb processed the reads anew with MiXCR; each CDR3 protein has one entry. The sample records around 900,000 distinct CDR3 sequences, around 29% being singletons. The CDR3 runs 13 residues. Germline V gives CDR1 SGHVS, CDR2 FQNEAQ. V was shortened by 2 bases and J by 0 bases, with 2 bases between the two germline ends. This clonotype has a count of ten or more. Its antigen is unidentified. The sequenced sample was cultured CD8+ T cells from PBMCs, obtained from culture after CMV antigen stimulation. This receptor was obtained from a human donor in good health (CMV status not recorded). Some clones in this sample may be carry-over from other donors' samples. The V and J genes are TRBV7-8 and TRBJ2-1, with D uncertain. In nucleotides, the CDR3 is TGTGCCAGCAGCTTAATCTCCTACAATGAGCAGTTCTTC. Translated, it gives CASSLISYNEQFF.